This TCR beta chain appears in the sequencing data of a study of shared clonotypes between healthy human individuals. On this clone itself: The antigen remains unidentified.

Profiling relied on immunoSEQ multiplex PCR, and the TCRdb table lists in-frame clones only, not all of them. There are 800,000 to 1,200,000 clones in the sample; approximately 78% occur only once, and about 0.52% lies in the top ten. General study findings and limits: Generally, estimated richness proved larger in naive subsets than it did in memory subsets.

The CDR3 length is 12 residues. Germline values: CDR1 SGHRS, CDR2 YFSETQ. V was pared by 1 base and J by 5 bases, with 5 bases between. The rearrangement joins TRBV5-1 to TRBJ2-3, with D unclear. Sequences were obtained from memory CD4+ T cells from PBMCs. Stated subset: CD45RA-negative fraction. This clonotype was obtained from a man aged 18 to 35 in good health. Some clones in this sample may be carry-over from other donors' samples. The CDR3 DNA reads as TGCGCCAGCAGCTTGTGGGAAGATACGCAGTATTTT. This codes for CASSLWEDTQYF.